One T cell receptor beta chain is described in this entry. Its antigen has not been determined. Per-nucleotide qualities are absent, and no much larger clonotype sits a single base away. TCRbeta CDR3 regions were amplified from genomic DNA by means of the immunoSEQ Assay, a bias-controlled multiplex PCR. In the authors' own workflow: Nucleated cell counts per sample were estimated from amplification of reference gene primers within the assay. Sequence reads were collapsed and filtered to measure the absolute abundance of every unique TCRbeta CDR3 rearrangement. Productive Simpson clonality was computed per sample as the square root of Simpson's diversity index over productive rearrangements. TCRdb re-hosts the immuneACCESS table, in-frame sequences only. Its copies lack some clones; in the studies checked, an unresolved V gene accounts for under half of them, and the cause for the rest is not known. V, J and clone size were drawn from that table, and D and trimming were deduced from the DNA. The sample yields some 180,000 clones; about four fifths were counted once. The ten largest clones represent roughly 12% of the sample.

The germline V gene (reference sequence) yields MNHEY for CDR1 and SMNVEV for CDR2. V is pared back by 8 bases and J by 0 bases, with 11 bases lying between the germline termini. Inclusive of the bounding cysteine and phenylalanine, the CDR3 is 14 residues long. Solely the CDR3 DNA is kept, with 42 bases framed from the first base. One collaborating source in Seattle enrolled patients while the patients were actively infected and followed the patients over time throughout the course of disease. Each collaborating institution followed its own protocols to collect whole blood in K2EDTA tubes. Collaborator samples were shipped for TCRbeta analysis as frozen whole blood, isolated PBMCs, or DNA extracted from either sample type. The source of the sample is a study of blood T cell repertoires in COVID-19 (dated by TCRdb to 2019 to 2021). In terms of the full investigation: Collaborator samples came from the United States, Italy and Spain and covered acute and convalescent phases of COVID-19. Deeply sampled blood TCRbeta repertoires from subjects exposed to, actively infected with, or recovered from COVID-19 were included in the dataset. The material from the prospective study consisted of cDNA or gDNA derived from T cells, B-cell-depleted T cells, or PBMCs. The repertoires were released in a freely available public database intended as a resource for research on the immune response to SARS-CoV-2. A de-identified subject ID, COVID-19 status, age in years and sex were almost always included in the sample metadata. Samples were obtained from the ongoing ImmuneRACE study (first 160 participants) and from roughly 1,300 subjects provided by 6 global collaborators. HLA class I and class II types, where available, came from metadata supplied by the sample provider rather than from assay-based typing.

What the research found in general, with its limitations: Clinical and demographic metadata were provided uncurated, with the amount varying by source and participant.

The rearranged chain carries TRBV27 and TRBJ1-5; the D gene cannot be named for sure. The receptor was derived from an elderly woman with COVID-19, enrolled during active disease. The sample was peripheral blood. The nucleotides are TGTGCCAGCGCAAACGGGGTTAGCAATCAGCCCCAGCATTTT. This yields the protein CASANGVSNQPQHF.